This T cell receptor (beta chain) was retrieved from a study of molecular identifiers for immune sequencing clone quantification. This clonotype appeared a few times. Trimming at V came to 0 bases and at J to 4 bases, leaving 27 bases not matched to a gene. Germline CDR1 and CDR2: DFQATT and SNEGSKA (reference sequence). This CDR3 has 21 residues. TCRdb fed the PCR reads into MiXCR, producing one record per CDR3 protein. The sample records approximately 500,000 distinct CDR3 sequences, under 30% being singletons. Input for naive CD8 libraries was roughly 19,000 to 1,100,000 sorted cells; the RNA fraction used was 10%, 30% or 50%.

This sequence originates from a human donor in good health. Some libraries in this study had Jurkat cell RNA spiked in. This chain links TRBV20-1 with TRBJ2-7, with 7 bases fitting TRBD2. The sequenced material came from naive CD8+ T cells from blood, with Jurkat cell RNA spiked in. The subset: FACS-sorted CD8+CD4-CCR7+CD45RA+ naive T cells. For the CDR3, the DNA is TGCAGTGCTAGAGATTACGTTCCGGCTAGCGGATATATACGAGGGGCATACGAGCAGTACTTC. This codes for CSARDYVPASGYIRGAYEQYF.